This T cell receptor (beta chain) is drawn from a study of Graves' ophthalmopathy and Graves' hyperthyroidism. About the research overall: Stable hyperthyroidism meant no progression to ophthalmopathy within 18 months of follow-up. Study findings and constraints: Blood also held most thyroid clonotypes expanded above 0.001 frequency.

Transcripts of RNA were the source for amplifying TCR beta CDR3 regions. Investigators did first-round RT-PCR with HTBI primers, then second-round multiplex PCR. TCRdb independently ran MiXCR on the multiplex PCR reads; one entry per CDR3 protein. The data show around 1.1 million distinct CDR3 sequences, 36% seen once. Participants with hyperthyroidism, aged 18 to 65, were newly diagnosed with under 2 months' duration. None of the included patients had other autoimmune diseases, uncontrolled infections, pregnancy or lactation, as these led to exclusion. To note about this clonotype: Its antigen is not identified.

Sequenced input: peripheral blood or thyroid tissue (not recorded which). This TCR came from an adult man with Graves' hyperthyroidism.

The CDR3 loop reads CASRGGQGANYGYTF. The CDR3 nucleotides read TGCGCCAGCAGGGGGGGACAGGGCGCTAACTATGGCTACACCTTC. This rearrangement joins TRBV5-1 to TRBJ1-2; TRBD1 aligns across 9 bases. The CDR3 extends over 15 amino acids. Germline CDR1 SGHRS, CDR2 YFSETQ. V shed 5 bases and J 0 bases; nucleotides not matched to a gene: 5.